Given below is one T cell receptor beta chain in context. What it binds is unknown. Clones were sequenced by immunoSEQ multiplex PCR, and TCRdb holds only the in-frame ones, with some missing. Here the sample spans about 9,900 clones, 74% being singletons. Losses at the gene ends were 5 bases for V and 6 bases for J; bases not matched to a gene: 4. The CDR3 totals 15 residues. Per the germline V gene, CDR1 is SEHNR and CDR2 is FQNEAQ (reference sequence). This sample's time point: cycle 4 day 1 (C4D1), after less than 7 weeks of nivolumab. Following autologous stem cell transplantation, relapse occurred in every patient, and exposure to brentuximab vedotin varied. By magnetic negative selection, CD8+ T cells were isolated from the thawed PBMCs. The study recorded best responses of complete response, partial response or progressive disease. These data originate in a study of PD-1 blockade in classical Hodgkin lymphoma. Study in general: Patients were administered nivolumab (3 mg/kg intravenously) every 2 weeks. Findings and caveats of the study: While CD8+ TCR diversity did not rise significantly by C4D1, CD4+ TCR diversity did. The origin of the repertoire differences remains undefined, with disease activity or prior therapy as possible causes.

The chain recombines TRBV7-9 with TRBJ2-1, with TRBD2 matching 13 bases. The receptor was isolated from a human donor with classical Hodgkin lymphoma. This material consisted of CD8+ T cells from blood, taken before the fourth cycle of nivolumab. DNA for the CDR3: TGTGCCAGCAGCCCGAGGACTAGCGGGAGCAATGAGCAGTTCTTC. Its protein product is CASSPRTSGSNEQFF.